This passage covers 17 T cell receptor beta chains from one sample sequenced in a study of cytomegalovirus exposure and HLA in healthy donors. PCR was performed using 60 Vbeta and 13 Jbeta primers. TCRdb's copy holds only in-frame clones and misses some; the assay was immunoSEQ multiplex PCR. The sample records approximately 160,000 clones, 80% being singletons. The sequencing input was PBMCs. These receptor sequences come from a woman in her forties or fifties in good health and CMV-seropositive.

The V call is TRBV7-3, the J call TRBJ2-2, with D maybe TRBD1 (6 bases). Germline CDR1 is SGHTA and CDR2 is FQGTGA. The CDR3 runs to 13 residues. V lost 4 bases and J lost 5, with 8 bases in between. The CDR3 here is CASSSGVTGELFF. DNA of the CDR3: TGTGCCAGCAGCTCAGGGGTTACCGGGGAGCTGTTTTTT.

V is TRBV4-3 and J is TRBJ2-3; no reliable D call. The germline V gene encodes CDR1 LGHNA and CDR2 YSLEER. The V end was cut by 0 bases, the J end by 0 bases, with 7 bases between. The CDR3 has 15 amino acids. The CDR3 reads CASSQDAQSTDTQYF. Here the CDR3 DNA reads TGCGCCAGCAGCCAAGACGCGCAAAGCACAGATACGCAGTATTTT.

This chain joins TRBV2 and TRBJ2-5; D remains unclear. Germline loops: CDR1 SNHLY, CDR2 FYNNEI. Trimming removed 6 bases at V and 4 bases at J, with 9 bases between. The CDR3 runs 12 residues. CDR3 sequence reads: CASSASVETQYF. The CDR3 DNA sequence: TGTGCCAGCAGCGCCTCGGTAGAGACCCAGTACTTC.

This clone turned up a few times. The CDR3: CATATGTEAFF. The CDR3 coding sequence is TGTGCCACCGCTACCGGGACAGAAGCTTTCTTT. The chain combines TRBV14 with TRBJ1-1; tentatively, D is TRBD1 (6 bases). V was clipped by 10 bases and J by 8 bases, with 14 bases between them. This CDR3 spans 11 amino acids. Germline lookup yields CDR1 SGHDN and CDR2 FVKESK.

With respect to this clone: Germline is not matched at one junction end, which may reflect a read error. The gene calls are TRBV7-7 and TRBJ1-1, with D maybe TRBD1 (5 bases). The CDR3 contains 13 residues. Germline V gives CDR1 SSHAT, CDR2 FNYEAQ (reference sequence). Here the CDR3 DNA reads TGTGCTAGCAGCCAGACAGTTAACACTGAAGCTTTCTTT. Translating it yields CASSQTVNTEAFF.

The V call is TRBV4-2, the J call TRBJ2-7, with 8 bases fitting TRBD2. V shed 4 bases and J 3 bases; nucleotides not matched to a gene: 11. Germline V gives CDR1 LGHNA, CDR2 YNFKEQ. The CDR3 consists of 16 residues. CDR3 in DNA: TGTGCCAGCAGCCTCCCCGGGGGGGAGGGGAGCTACGAGCAGTACTTC. Its translation is CASSLPGGEGSYEQYF.

The chain is built from TRBV7-2 and TRBJ2-1; 10 nucleotides line up with TRBD2. V shed 5 bases, J shed 6 bases, and the junction held 7 bases outside the gene matches. Germline CDR1 SGHTA, CDR2 FQGNSA. This CDR3 contains 15 residues. The CDR3 nucleotides read TGTGCCAGCAGCCGAGCGGGAGGGTTCTCCAATGAGCAGTTCTTC. Protein sequence: CASSRAGGFSNEQFF.

The V gene is TRBV5-4, the J gene TRBJ2-7; 7 bases fit TRBD1. The CDR3 covers 14 residues. CDR1 and CDR2 from the germline V gene are SGHNT and YYREEE (reference sequence). Trimming at V came to 4 bases and at J to 0 bases, leaving 4 bases not matched to a gene. The CDR3 DNA sequence: TGTGCCAGCAGCCAAGACAGGGCCTCCTACGAGCAGTACTTC. Its translation: CASSQDRASYEQYF. The complete variable domain, with remaining parts taken from reference TRBV5-4 and TRBJ2-7, reads ETGVTQSPTHLIKTRGQQVTLRCSSQSGHNTVSWYQQALGQGPQFIFQYYREEENGRGNFPPRFSGLQFPNYSSELNVNALELDDSALYLCASSQDRASYEQYFGPGTRLTVT.

Turning to this clone: Mismatch with germline at one junction end may stem from a read error. The V gene is TRBV7-7, the J gene TRBJ2-5, with 9 bases aligning to TRBD1. There are 15 residues in the CDR3. Germline CDR1 and CDR2: SSHAT and FNYEAQ (reference sequence). In DNA form, the CDR3 reads TGTGCTAGCAGCGTGGGACAGGGTAGTTTCGAGACCCAGTACTTC. This translates into CASSVGQGSFETQYF.

The V call is TRBV18, the J call TRBJ2-7; 13 nucleotides align to TRBD2. V lost 0 bases and J lost 8; bases outside the gene matches: 4. Germline V gene sequence: CDR1 KGHSH, CDR2 LQKENI. This CDR3 comprises 15 residues. CDR3 protein: CASSPPGLAGAQQYF. DNA for the CDR3: TGTGCCAGCTCACCACCTGGACTAGCGGGGGCCCAGCAGTACTTC.

This rearrangement joins TRBV11-2 to TRBJ2-7; the D gene is possibly TRBD2 (8 bases). V lost 5 bases and J lost 7, with 21 bases in between. Looked up from germline, CDR1 is SGHAT and CDR2 is FQNNGV. The CDR3 has 15 amino acids. CDR3 in DNA: TGTGCCAGCAGCCTCCATTCGGGAGGGGGCGGGGAGCAGTACTTC. It specifies CASSLHSGGGGEQYF.

This rearrangement joins TRBV11-2 to TRBJ1-6, with a tentative D call TRBD1 (5 bases). Germline lookup yields CDR1 SGHAT and CDR2 FQNNGV. V was shortened by 1 base and J by 6 bases, with 13 bases between the two germline ends. The CDR3 covers 16 residues. In nucleotides, the CDR3 is TGTGCCAGCAGCTTAGCTTTAGGGGCGGTTAATTCACCCCTCCACTTT. It specifies CASSLALGAVNSPLHF.

The chain couples TRBV27 to TRBJ1-5; TRBD1 aligns across 7 bases. The CDR3 is 14 amino acids. CDR1 and CDR2 (germline): MNHEY, SMNVEV (reference sequence). V trimming: 5 bases; J trimming: 6 bases; junction bases outside the gene matches: 7. CDR3 protein: CASSPPGGSQPQHF. CDR3 in DNA: TGTGCCAGCAGTCCCCCAGGGGGATCTCAGCCCCAGCATTTT.

The V gene is TRBV30, the J gene TRBJ1-5; the D gene is possibly TRBD1 (6 bases). Germline CDR1 GTSNPN, CDR2 SVGIG (reference sequence). The CDR3 loop spans 14 amino acids. With 3 bases removed from V and 5 bases from J, the gap between germline ends came to 14 bases. CDR3 coding DNA: TGTGCCTGGAGCAGGGCTAAGGGGGATCAGCCCCAGCATTTT. Protein sequence: CAWSRAKGDQPQHF.

The rearrangement joins TRBV15 to TRBJ2-3; D is ambiguous. The V gene lost 1 base and the J gene lost 2 bases, with 4 bases spanning the gap. Germline CDR1 LNHNV, CDR2 YYDKDF (reference sequence). This CDR3 is built from 13 residues. The DNA for the CDR3 is TGTGCCACCAGCAGAGTCTACACAGATACGCAGTATTTT. It specifies CATSRVYTDTQYF. Full variable domain (remainder filled in from reference TRBV15 and TRBJ2-3): DAMVIQNPRYQVTQFGKPVTLSCSQTLNHNVMYWYQQKSSQAPKLLFHYYDKDFNNEADTPDNFQSRRPNTSFCFLDIRSPGLGDTAMYLCATSRVYTDTQYFGPGTRLTVL.

This clone came up once. One end of the junction is discordant with germline, which a read error may explain. The chain recombines TRBV7-7 with TRBJ1-1; 9 bases align to TRBD1. This CDR3 is 13 amino acids long. The germline V gene has CDR1 SSHAT and CDR2 FNYEAQ (reference sequence). In nucleotides, the CDR3 is TGTGCTAGCAGCTCTGGACAGGGGACTGAAGCTTTCTTT. Translating gives CASSSGQGTEAFF.

V is TRBV29-1 and J is TRBJ1-1; D remains unclear. This CDR3 comprises 10 residues. The V gene's germline CDR1 is SQVTM and CDR2 ANQGSEA. Trimming cost V 4 bases and J 10 bases, with 10 bases left between them. This CDR3 reads CSVARDVAFF. DNA of the CDR3: TGCAGCGTTGCGAGGGATGTAGCTTTCTTT.